This TCR beta chain was obtained from a study of T cell repertoires in cytomegalovirus infection. Study-wide context: HLA-B-restricted CMV epitopes that are well studied were used alongside recently identified HLA-C-restricted ones. Public TCR beta signatures provided an indication of both CMV infection and a matching HLA type. Study conclusions and caveats: CMV-specific TCR beta clonotypes restricted by HLA-C were the ones dominating the ex vivo response.

Worth noting for this clonotype: The antigen is unknown.

The V and J ends lost 7 bases and 4 bases respectively, with 8 bases between them. This CDR3 spans 12 amino acids. Germline V gene data show CDR1 as SGHVS and CDR2 as FQNEAQ. One entry per CDR3 protein results from TCRdb running MiXCR on the reads. The table has about 60,000 distinct CDR3 sequences, 20% seen once. This receptor was identified in a human donor in good health (CMV status not recorded). Some clones in this sample may be carry-over from other donors' samples. The chain combines TRBV7-8 with TRBJ2-1; D unclear. The sequencing here drew on CD8+ T cells from cultured PBMCs, taken from culture after CMV antigen stimulation. The CDR3 DNA reads TGTGCCAGCATAAACAGATACAATGAGCAGTTCTTC. The encoded protein is CASINRYNEQFF. Variable domain in full (rest from reference TRBV7-8 and TRBJ2-1): GAGVSQSPRYKVAKRGQDVALRCDPISGHVSLFWYQQALGQGPEFLTYFQNEAQLDKSGLPSDRFFAERPEGSVSTLKIQRTQQEDSAVYLCASINRYNEQFFGPGTRLTVL.